The rows below give T cell receptor beta chains drawn from one sample of a study of monozygotic twins with inflammatory bowel disease. Following a re-call of the 5' RACE reads, TCRdb has one entry per CDR3 protein and lacks DNA. Its listing shows hundreds of thousands of distinct CDR3 sequences. Sequencing was carried out using blood. These receptors were taken from a human donor with ulcerative colitis or Crohn's disease, or a healthy co-twin of an affected twin (not recorded which). Both conserved end residues are part of each CDR3.

j_call v_call cdr3_aa
TRBJ2-5 TRBV5-1 CASSLERPTRETQYF
TRBJ2-3 TRBV7-2 CASSPGGTVHHF
TRBJ2-7 TRBV6-2/TRBV6-3 CASRLYGQGAYEQYF
TRBJ2-1 TRBV20-1 CSAGGTRRLDRNEQFF
TRBJ2-1 TRBV19 CAIGRGLYNEQFF
TRBJ2-7 TRBV14 CASSQEKPSGRGEQYF
TRBJ2-1 TRBV7-8 CASSLTQWLAPNEQFF
TRBJ2-5 TRBV24-1 CATSQREWGETQYF
TRBJ1-2 TRBV29-1 CSVDPGDYGYTF
TRBJ2-7 TRBV29-1 CSVEDPGTLYEQYF
TRBJ1-6 TRBV4-2 CASSQAGTGINSPLHF
TRBJ2-5 TRBV20-1 CSIIRDRKETQYF
TRBJ2-1 TRBV5-1 CASSLEKSVYNEQFF
TRBJ2-2 TRBV2 CASLSDRANTGELFF
TRBJ2-5 TRBV28 CASKEAGTQYF
TRBJ2-7 TRBV3-1 CASSQTRDRGYEQYF
TRBJ1-2 TRBV20-1 CSARGRVGRDGYTF
TRBJ2-1 TRBV7-2 CASSFNLEQFF